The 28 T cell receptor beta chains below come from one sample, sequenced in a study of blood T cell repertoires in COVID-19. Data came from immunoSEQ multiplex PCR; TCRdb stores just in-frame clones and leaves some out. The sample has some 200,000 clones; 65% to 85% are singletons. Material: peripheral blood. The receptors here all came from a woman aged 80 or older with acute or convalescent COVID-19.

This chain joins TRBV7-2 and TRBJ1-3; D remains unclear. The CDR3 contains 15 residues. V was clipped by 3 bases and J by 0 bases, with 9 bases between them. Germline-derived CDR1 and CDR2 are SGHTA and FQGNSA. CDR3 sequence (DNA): TGTGCCAGCAGCTTTAACCCGAGCTCTGGAAACACCATATATTTT. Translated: CASSFNPSSGNTIYF.

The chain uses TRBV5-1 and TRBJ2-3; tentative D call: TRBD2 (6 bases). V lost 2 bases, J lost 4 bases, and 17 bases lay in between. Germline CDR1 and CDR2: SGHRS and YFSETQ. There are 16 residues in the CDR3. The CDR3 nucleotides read TGCGCCAGCAGCTTTGACGGAGGGGTTGGGGCAGATACGCAGTATTTT. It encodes CASSFDGGVGADTQYF.

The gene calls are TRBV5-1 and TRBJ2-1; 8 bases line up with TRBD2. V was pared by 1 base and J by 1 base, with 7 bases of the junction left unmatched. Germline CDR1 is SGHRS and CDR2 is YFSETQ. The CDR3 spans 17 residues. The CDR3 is CASSLSGGSLSYNEQFF. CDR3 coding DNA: TGCGCCAGCAGCTTGAGCGGGGGTTCGTTATCCTACAATGAGCAGTTCTTC.

In DNA, the CDR3 is TGTGCCAGCAGCCCCCATCTGACAGACACCGGGGAGCTGTTTTTT. Translation gives CASSPHLTDTGELFF. This rearrangement joins TRBV7-3 to TRBJ2-2, with a weak D call TRBD1 (5 bases). CDR3 length: 15 amino acids. V lost 5 bases and J 3 bases, leaving 13 bases between the germline ends. Per the germline V gene, CDR1 is SGHTA and CDR2 is FQGTGA. Full variable domain (remainder filled in from reference TRBV7-3 and TRBJ2-2): GAGVSQTPSNKVTEKGKYVELRCDPISGHTALYWYRQSLGQGPEFLIYFQGTGAADDSGLPNDRFFAVRPEGSVSTLKIQRTERGDSAVYLCASSPHLTDTGELFFGEGSRLTVL.

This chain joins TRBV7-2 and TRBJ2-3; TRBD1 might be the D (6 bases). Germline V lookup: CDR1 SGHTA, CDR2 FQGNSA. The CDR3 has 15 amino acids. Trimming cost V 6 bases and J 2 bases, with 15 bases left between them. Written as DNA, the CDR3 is TGTGCCAGCAGGGGAACAGGGCCCCCCACAGATACGCAGTATTTT. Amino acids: CASRGTGPPTDTQYF.

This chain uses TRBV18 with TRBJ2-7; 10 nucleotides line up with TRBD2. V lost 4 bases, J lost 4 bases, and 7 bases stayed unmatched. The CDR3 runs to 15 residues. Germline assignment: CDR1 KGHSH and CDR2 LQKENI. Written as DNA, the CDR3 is TGTGCCAGCTCACGGCCGCTAGCGGGAGTTTACGAGCAGTACTTC. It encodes CASSRPLAGVYEQYF.

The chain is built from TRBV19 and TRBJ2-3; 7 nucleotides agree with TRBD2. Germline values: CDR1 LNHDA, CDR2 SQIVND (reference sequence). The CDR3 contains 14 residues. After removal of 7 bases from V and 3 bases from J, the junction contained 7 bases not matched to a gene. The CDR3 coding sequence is TGTGCCAGTAAAACGGGGAGGGGAACAGATACGCAGTATTTT. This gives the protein CASKTGRGTDTQYF.

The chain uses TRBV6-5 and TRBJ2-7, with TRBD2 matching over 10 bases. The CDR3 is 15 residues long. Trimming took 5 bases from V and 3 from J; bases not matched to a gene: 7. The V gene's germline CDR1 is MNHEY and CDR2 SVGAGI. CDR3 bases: TGTGCCAGCAGTCCCCAGTCTAGCGGGGGCTACGAGCAGTACTTC. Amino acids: CASSPQSSGGYEQYF.

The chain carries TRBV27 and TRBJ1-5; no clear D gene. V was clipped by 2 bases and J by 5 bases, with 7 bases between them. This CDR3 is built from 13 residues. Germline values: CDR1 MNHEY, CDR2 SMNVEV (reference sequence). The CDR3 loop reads CASSLIVDQPQHF. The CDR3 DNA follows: TGTGCCAGCAGTTTAATAGTGGATCAGCCCCAGCATTTT.

The DNA for the CDR3 is TGCGCCAGCAGTGCTGGGACACCCGAAGCTTTCTTT. Its translation is CASSAGTPEAFF. This chain connects TRBV10-2 to TRBJ1-1, with D tentatively TRBD1 (6 bases). V gave up 4 bases and J gave up 8 bases, with 11 bases separating them. In germline, CDR1 is WSHSY, CDR2 SAAADI. The CDR3 has 12 residues.

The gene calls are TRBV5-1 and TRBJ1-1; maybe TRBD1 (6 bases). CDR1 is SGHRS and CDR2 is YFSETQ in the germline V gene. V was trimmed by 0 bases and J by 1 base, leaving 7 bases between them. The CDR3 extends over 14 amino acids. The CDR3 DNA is TGCGCCAGCAGCTTGGGGGACAAGAACACTGAAGCTTTCTTT. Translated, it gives CASSLGDKNTEAFF.

The CDR3 coding sequence is TGTGCCAGCAGCTTGGGACTCAATCAGCCCCAGCATTTT. It encodes CASSLGLNQPQHF. The rearrangement joins TRBV5-5 to TRBJ1-5; D not resolved. Germline CDR1 reads SGHKS; CDR2 reads YYEKEE (reference sequence). This CDR3 contains 13 residues. Trimming took off 0 bases at V and 3 bases at J, with 4 bases between the two ends.

In DNA, the CDR3 is TGTGCCTGGAGTAGGGGACAGGCCGGGGGCACTGAAGCTTTCTTT. Translating gives CAWSRGQAGGTEAFF. The V call is TRBV30, the J call TRBJ1-1; TRBD1 aligns across 8 bases. Germline CDR1 and CDR2: GTSNPN and SVGIG (reference sequence). The length of the CDR3 is 15 residues. Trimming at V came to 2 bases and at J to 4 bases, leaving 9 bases not matched to a gene. Using reference TRBV30 and TRBJ1-1 for the parts outside the CDR3, the full variable domain is SQTIHQWPATLVQPVGSPLSLECTVEGTSNPNLYWYRQAAGRGLQLLFYSVGIGQISSEVPQNLSASRPQDRQFILSSKKLLLSDSGFYLCAWSRGQAGGTEAFFGQGTRLTVV.

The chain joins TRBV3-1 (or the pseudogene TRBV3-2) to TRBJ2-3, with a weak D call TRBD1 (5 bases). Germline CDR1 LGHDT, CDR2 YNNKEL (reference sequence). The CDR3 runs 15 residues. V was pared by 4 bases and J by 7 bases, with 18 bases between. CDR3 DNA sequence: TGTGCCAGCAGCCTAAACCATAACAGGTTGTATACGCAGTATTTT. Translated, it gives CASSLNHNRLYTQYF.

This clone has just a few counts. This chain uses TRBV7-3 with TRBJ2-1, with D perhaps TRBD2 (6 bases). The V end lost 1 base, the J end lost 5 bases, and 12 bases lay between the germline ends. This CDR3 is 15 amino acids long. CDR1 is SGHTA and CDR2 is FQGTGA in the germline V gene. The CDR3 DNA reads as TGTGCCAGCAGCTTAAGGAGGGAAGGGGACAATGAGCAGTTCTTC. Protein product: CASSLRREGDNEQFF.

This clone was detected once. CDR3 sequence: CASSPSQGREPQHF. As DNA, the CDR3 is TGTGCCAGCAGCCCCTCACAGGGAAGAGAGCCCCAGCATTTT. The genes are TRBV3-1 (or the pseudogene TRBV3-2) and TRBJ1-5, with a weak D call TRBD1 (6 bases). Trimming shortened V by 4 bases and J by 8 bases, and 15 bases separated the two germline ends. Germline CDR1 and CDR2: LGHDT and YNNKEL (reference sequence). The CDR3 has 14 amino acids.

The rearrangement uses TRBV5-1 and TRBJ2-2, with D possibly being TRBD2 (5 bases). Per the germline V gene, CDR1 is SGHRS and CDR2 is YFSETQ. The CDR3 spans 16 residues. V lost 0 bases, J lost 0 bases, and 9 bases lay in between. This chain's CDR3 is CASSLGGSSNTGELFF. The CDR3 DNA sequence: TGCGCCAGCAGCTTGGGAGGGAGTTCGAACACCGGGGAGCTGTTTTTT.

The CDR3 DNA reads TGTGCCAGCAGCACCCGGACAGGAGGGGATGAGCAGTTCTTC. Amino acid sequence: CASSTRTGGDEQFF. The gene calls are TRBV11-2 and TRBJ2-1, with D possibly TRBD1 on 7 matching bases. This CDR3 has 14 amino acids. Trimming stripped 5 bases from V and 8 bases from J, with 16 bases between. Germline-derived CDR1 and CDR2 are SGHAT and FQNNGV.

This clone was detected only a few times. CDR3 sequence: CASSETPGNLHF. CDR3 coding DNA: TGTGCCAGCAGTGAAACCCCGGGAAACCTCCACTTT. This chain links TRBV6-1 with TRBJ1-6; D gene unclear. CDR3 length equals 12 residues. Germline V gene data show CDR1 as MNHNS and CDR2 as SASEGT. V lost 2 bases, J lost 15 bases, and 11 bases lay in between.

CDR3 coding DNA: TGTGCCAGCAGCCGGGGAGTGAACACTGAAGCTTTCTTT. Amino acids: CASSRGVNTEAFF. The rearrangement uses TRBV14 and TRBJ1-1; D unclear. The V gene lost 4 bases and the J gene lost 0 bases, with 6 bases spanning the gap. CDR1 is SGHDN, CDR2 FVKESK, per germline. The CDR3 extends over 13 amino acids.

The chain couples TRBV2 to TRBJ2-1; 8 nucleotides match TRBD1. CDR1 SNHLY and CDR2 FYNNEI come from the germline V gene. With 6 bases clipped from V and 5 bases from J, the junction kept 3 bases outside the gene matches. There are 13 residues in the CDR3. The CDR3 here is CASRTDRDNEQFF. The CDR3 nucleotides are TGTGCCAGCAGGACGGACAGGGACAATGAGCAGTTCTTC.

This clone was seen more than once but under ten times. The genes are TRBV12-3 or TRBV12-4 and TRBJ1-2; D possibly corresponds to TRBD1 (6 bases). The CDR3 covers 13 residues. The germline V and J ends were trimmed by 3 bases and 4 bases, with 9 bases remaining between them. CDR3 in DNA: TGTGCCAGCAGTTTGACAGGAATCTATGGCTACACCTTC. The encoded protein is CASSLTGIYGYTF.

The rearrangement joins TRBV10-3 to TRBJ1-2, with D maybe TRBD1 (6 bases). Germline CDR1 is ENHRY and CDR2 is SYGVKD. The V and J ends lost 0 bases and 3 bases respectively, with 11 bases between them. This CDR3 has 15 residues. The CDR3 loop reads CAISESSDSYYGYTF. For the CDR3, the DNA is TGTGCCATCAGTGAGTCTTCGGACAGTTACTATGGCTACACCTTC.

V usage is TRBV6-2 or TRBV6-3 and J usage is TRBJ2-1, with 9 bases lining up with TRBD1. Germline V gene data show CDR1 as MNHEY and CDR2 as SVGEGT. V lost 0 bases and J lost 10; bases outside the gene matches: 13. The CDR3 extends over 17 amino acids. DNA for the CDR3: TGTGCCAGCAGTTACTCGATCGCAGGACAGGGGTTTGGCGAGCAGTTCTTC. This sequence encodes CASSYSIAGQGFGEQFF.

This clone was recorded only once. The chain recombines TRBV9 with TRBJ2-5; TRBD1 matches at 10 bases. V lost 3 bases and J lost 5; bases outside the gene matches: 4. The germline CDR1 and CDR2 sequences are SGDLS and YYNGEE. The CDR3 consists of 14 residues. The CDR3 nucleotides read TGTGCCAGCAGCGCGACAGGGGGCGAGGAGACCCAGTACTTC. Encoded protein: CASSATGGEETQYF.

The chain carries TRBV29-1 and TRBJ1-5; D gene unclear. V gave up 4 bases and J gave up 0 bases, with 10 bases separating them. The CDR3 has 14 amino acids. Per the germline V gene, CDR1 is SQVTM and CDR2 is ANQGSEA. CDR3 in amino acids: CSVVLQHSNQPQHF. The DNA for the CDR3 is TGCAGCGTTGTTCTACAGCATAGCAATCAGCCCCAGCATTTT. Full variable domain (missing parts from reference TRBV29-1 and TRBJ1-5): SAVISQKPSRDICQRGTSLTIQCQVDSQVTMMFWYRQQPGQSLTLIATANQGSEATYESGFVIDKFPISRPNLTFSTLTVSNMSPEDSSIYLCSVVLQHSNQPQHFGDGTRLSIL.

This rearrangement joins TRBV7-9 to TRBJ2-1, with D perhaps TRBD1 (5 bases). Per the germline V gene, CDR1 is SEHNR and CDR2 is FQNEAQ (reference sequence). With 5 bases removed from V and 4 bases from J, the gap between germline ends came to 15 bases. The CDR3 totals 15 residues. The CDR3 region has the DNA TGTGCCAGCAGCCGATTCCCAGGGTCGTACAATGAGCAGTTCTTC. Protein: CASSRFPGSYNEQFF. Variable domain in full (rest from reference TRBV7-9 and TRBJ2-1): DTGVSQNPRHKITKRGQNVTFRCDPISEHNRLYWYRQTLGQGPEFLTYFQNEAQLEKSRLLSDRFSAERPKGSFSTLEIQRTEQGDSAMYLCASSRFPGSYNEQFFGPGTRLTVL.

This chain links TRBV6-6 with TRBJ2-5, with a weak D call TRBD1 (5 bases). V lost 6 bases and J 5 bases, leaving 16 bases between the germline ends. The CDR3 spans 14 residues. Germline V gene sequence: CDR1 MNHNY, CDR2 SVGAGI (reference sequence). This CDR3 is CASRDAQGGETQYF. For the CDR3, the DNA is TGTGCCAGCAGGGACGCCCAGGGTGGGGAGACCCAGTACTTC.